The 26 T cell receptor beta chains in this list originate from one sample, sequenced in a study of shared clonotypes between healthy human individuals. The data were produced by immunoSEQ multiplex PCR, yet TCRdb's version contains in-frame clones alone and is incomplete. The sample shows some 2.1 million clones, roughly 94% of them seen only once. The sample comprised naive CD4+ T cells sorted from blood. Subset indicated: CD45RA+ positively selected. These receptors all stem from a man aged 18-30 years in good health.

Note on this clone: This sample includes further DNA sequences coding for the same CDR3. The chain recombines TRBV30 with TRBJ1-3; D is possibly TRBD1 (6 bases). The ends were cut back, 1 base at V and 1 base at J, with 11 bases in the middle. CDR3 length: 15 amino acids. CDR1 and CDR2 (germline): GTSNPN, SVGIG (reference sequence). CDR3 bases: TGTGCCTGGAGTGCGCAACAGGGATCTGGAAACACCATATATTTT. Protein: CAWSAQQGSGNTIYF.

The V and J genes are TRBV28 and TRBJ2-7, with D possibly being TRBD2 (6 bases). Germline CDR1 is MDHEN and CDR2 is SYDVKM. The CDR3 is 16 residues long. The V end was cut by 5 bases, the J end by 6 bases, with 23 bases between. The CDR3 DNA reads TGTGCCAGCAGTCCATATGCCCCAAAGGGACTGGCCGAGCAGTACTTC. It encodes CASSPYAPKGLAEQYF. The full variable domain, with the rest looked up from reference TRBV28 and TRBJ2-7, is DVKVTQSSRYLVKRTGEKVFLECVQDMDHENMFWYRQDPGLGLRLIYFSYDVKMKEKGDIPEGYSVSREKKERFSLILESASTNQTSMYLCASSPYAPKGLAEQYFGPGTRLTVT.

This chain links TRBV15 with TRBJ1-2; D is ambiguous. The CDR3 has 16 amino acids. Trimming stripped 1 base from V and 6 bases from J, with 18 bases between. Germline-derived CDR1 and CDR2 are LNHNV and YYDKDF (reference sequence). The CDR3 sequence: CATSRGWEVKIDGYTF. CDR3 bases: TGTGCCACCAGCAGAGGCTGGGAAGTGAAGATCGATGGCTACACCTTC.

The chain has TRBV19 and TRBJ1-4; D call uncertain. Germline V gives CDR1 LNHDA, CDR2 SQIVND (reference sequence). The V gene lost 3 bases and the J gene lost 10 bases, with 12 bases spanning the gap. CDR3 length equals 13 residues. CDR3 loop: CASSISSDGKLFF. CDR3 nucleotides: TGTGCCAGTAGTATCTCAAGTGACGGAAAACTGTTTTTT.

The CDR3 spells CASRGLASDTQYF. The CDR3 DNA follows: TGTGCCAGCCGAGGGTTAGCCTCAGATACGCAGTATTTT. The chain recombines TRBV2 with TRBJ2-3, with a tentative D call TRBD2 (5 bases). V shed 8 bases and J shed 4 bases, with 13 bases lying between them. Germline V gives CDR1 SNHLY, CDR2 FYNNEI. CDR3 length equals 13 residues.

The genes are TRBV27 and TRBJ2-7, with TRBD2 matching over 15 bases. The V gene's germline CDR1 is MNHEY and CDR2 SMNVEV (reference sequence). CDR3 length: 15 amino acids. V was clipped by 3 bases and J by 7 bases; unmatched bases: 4. CDR3 protein: CASSFAGTSGGEQYF. DNA for the CDR3: TGTGCCAGCAGTTTTGCCGGGACTAGCGGGGGGGAGCAGTACTTC.

The V and J genes are TRBV6-1 and TRBJ1-2, with D perhaps matching TRBD1 (6 bases). V lost 3 bases and J 3 bases, leaving 17 bases between the germline ends. The CDR3 runs 16 residues. The germline V gene encodes CDR1 MNHNS and CDR2 SASEGT. The CDR3 DNA reads as TGTGCCAGCAGTGATCCAACAGGGAACAATGACTATGGCTACACCTTC. Translation gives CASSDPTGNNDYGYTF.

The gene calls are TRBV10-3 and TRBJ1-4, with D maybe TRBD1 (5 bases). Trimming took off 8 bases at V and 5 bases at J, with 15 bases between the two ends. This CDR3 spans 14 amino acids. Germline CDR1 and CDR2: ENHRY and SYGVKD. CDR3 loop: CAIARDSQNEKLFF. The CDR3 DNA reads TGTGCCATCGCGCGAGACAGTCAAAATGAAAAACTGTTTTTT.

The chain has TRBV19 and TRBJ1-2, with D maybe TRBD1 (5 bases). The germline CDR1 and CDR2 sequences are LNHDA and SQIVND (reference sequence). V gave up 7 bases and J gave up 1 base, with 10 bases separating them. The CDR3 is 13 residues long. The CDR3 sequence: CASIRGVNYGYTF. The CDR3 coding sequence is TGTGCCAGTATTAGAGGGGTTAACTATGGCTACACCTTC.

This chain joins TRBV7-2 and TRBJ1-1; a possible D gene is TRBD1 (5 bases). The germline gives CDR1 SGHTA, CDR2 FQGNSA. The CDR3 covers 15 residues. Trimming took 1 base from V and 0 from J, leaving 9 bases between them. CDR3 in amino acids: CASSLGVGVNTEAFF. The CDR3 region has the DNA TGTGCCAGCAGCTTAGGGGTAGGGGTGAACACTGAAGCTTTCTTT.

This clone showed up just a few times. The identical CDR3 is also encoded by other nucleotide sequences in the sample. The chain links TRBV10-1 to TRBJ1-5; D not resolved. The CDR3 loop spans 13 amino acids. The germline V and J ends were trimmed by 2 bases and 4 bases, with 6 bases remaining between them. Germline lookup yields CDR1 WNHNN and CDR2 SYGVQD (reference sequence). The DNA for the CDR3 is TGCGCCAGCAGTGAGACGGGGAATCAGCCCCAGCATTTT. Its translation is CASSETGNQPQHF.

This chain joins TRBV9 and TRBJ1-4; 7 nucleotides agree with TRBD1. This CDR3 is built from 14 residues. After removal of 3 bases from V and 5 bases from J, the junction contained 4 bases not matched to a gene. Germline CDR1 reads SGDLS; CDR2 reads YYNGEE. CDR3 bases: TGTGCCAGCAGCGGGGGACAGCTAAATGAAAAACTGTTTTTT. Translated: CASSGGQLNEKLFF.

V gene TRBV10-3 combines with J gene TRBJ1-5; D may be TRBD1 (6 bases). The V gene's germline CDR1 is ENHRY and CDR2 SYGVKD. V lost 2 bases and J 7 bases, leaving 9 bases between the germline ends. The CDR3 spans 13 residues. The DNA of the CDR3 is TGTGCCATCAGTGAGGCAGGGGACCAGCCCCAGCATTTT. Translation: CAISEAGDQPQHF.

The V gene is TRBV5-1, the J gene TRBJ1-5; 10 bases align to TRBD1. Germline V CDR1 and CDR2: SGHRS, YFSETQ. The J segment lost 3 bases and the V segment lost 5 bases, leaving 5 bases of the junction unmatched. There are 15 residues in the CDR3. CDR3 coding DNA: TGCGCCAGCAGTCGGGACAGGGGCACCAATCAGCCCCAGCATTTT. Translating it yields CASSRDRGTNQPQHF.

The chain employs TRBV5-4 and TRBJ2-7, with 7 bases that match TRBD2. Looked up from germline, CDR1 is SGHNT and CDR2 is YYREEE (reference sequence). CDR3 length equals 16 residues. V shed 0 bases and J 4 bases; nucleotides not matched to a gene: 10. The CDR3 region is CASSLGWQGGGYEQYF. The CDR3 coding sequence is TGTGCCAGCAGCTTGGGCTGGCAGGGCGGGGGTTACGAGCAGTACTTC. Full variable domain (remainder filled in from reference TRBV5-4 and TRBJ2-7): ETGVTQSPTHLIKTRGQQVTLRCSSQSGHNTVSWYQQALGQGPQFIFQYYREEENGRGNFPPRFSGLQFPNYSSELNVNALELDDSALYLCASSLGWQGGGYEQYFGPGTRLTVT.

This chain joins TRBV27 and TRBJ2-7; TRBD2 agrees at 7 bases. CDR3 length: 15 residues. CDR1 MNHEY and CDR2 SMNVEV come from the germline V gene (reference sequence). Trimming at V came to 6 bases and at J to 2 bases, leaving 10 bases not matched to a gene. The CDR3 sequence is CASSPFSGATYEQYF. CDR3 coding DNA: TGTGCCAGCAGCCCCTTCAGCGGGGCCACCTACGAGCAGTACTTC.

This chain connects TRBV6-1 to TRBJ1-2; D gene ambiguous. CDR1 is MNHNS, CDR2 SASEGT, per germline. The CDR3 is 11 amino acids. V lost 7 bases to trimming and J lost 8 bases, with 11 bases between them. The CDR3 sequence: CASTTVAGYTF. Here the CDR3 DNA reads TGTGCCAGCACCACCGTTGCCGGCTACACCTTC.

V is TRBV2 and J is TRBJ1-6; 9 positions match TRBD1. The germline V gene has CDR1 SNHLY and CDR2 FYNNEI. The V gene end was trimmed by 8 bases and the J gene end by 2 bases; junction bases not matched to a gene: 7. CDR3 length equals 16 residues. The CDR3 region is CASATGGGAYNSPLHF. The DNA of the CDR3 is TGTGCCAGCGCTACAGGGGGCGGCGCCTATAATTCACCCCTCCACTTT.

The chain has TRBV7-4 and TRBJ2-1; 7 nucleotides align to TRBD2. CDR1 and CDR2 from the germline V gene are SGHVT and SQSDAQ. There are 18 residues in the CDR3. Trimming removed 4 bases from V and 6 bases from J; junction bases left unmatched: 18. The CDR3 reads CASSSGQVSGSFRNEQFF. CDR3 in DNA: TGTGCCAGCAGCTCGGGCCAGGTTAGCGGGTCCTTCCGCAATGAGCAGTTCTTC.

The rearrangement links TRBV6-1 to TRBJ1-5; a possible D gene is TRBD1 (5 bases). Germline assignment: CDR1 MNHNS and CDR2 SASEGT. Between the trimmed V and J ends, which lost 0 bases and 7 bases, there was a span of 10 bases. The CDR3 length is 14 residues. The CDR3 protein is CASSEAKGTQPQHF. CDR3 coding DNA: TGTGCCAGCAGTGAAGCGAAAGGGACGCAGCCCCAGCATTTT.

The V gene is TRBV10-3, the J gene TRBJ2-5; maybe TRBD1 (5 bases). Germline values: CDR1 ENHRY, CDR2 SYGVKD. This CDR3 has 15 residues. Between the trimmed V and J ends, which lost 0 bases and 4 bases, there was a span of 12 bases. The CDR3 DNA sequence: TGTGCCATCAGTGAGTCGGGGCCCGGGCCAGAGACCCAGTACTTC. Translation: CAISESGPGPETQYF.

With regard to this clone: Other DNA variants within this sample encode the same CDR3. V is TRBV18 and J is TRBJ2-1; 12 nucleotides line up with TRBD2. From germline, CDR1 is KGHSH and CDR2 LQKENI. Trimming removed 3 bases from V and 3 bases from J; junction bases left unmatched: 3. CDR3 length: 16 residues. The CDR3 spells CASSPPGLAGYNEQFF. The CDR3 coding sequence is TGTGCCAGCTCACCGCCGGGACTAGCGGGCTACAATGAGCAGTTCTTC.

The rearrangement links TRBV9 to TRBJ1-2, with D possibly matching TRBD1 (6 bases). The V gene's germline CDR1 is SGDLS and CDR2 YYNGEE. This CDR3 is 13 amino acids long. Between the trimmed V and J ends, which lost 5 bases and 5 bases, there was a span of 13 bases. The CDR3 DNA sequence: TGTGCCAGCAGTACCTCAGGGGTTTATGGCTACACCTTC. This gives the protein CASSTSGVYGYTF.

This chain connects TRBV28 to TRBJ2-1; D gene ambiguous. V lost 7 bases and J lost 8, with 12 bases in between. The CDR3 runs to 12 residues. The germline V gene encodes CDR1 MDHEN and CDR2 SYDVKM. DNA of the CDR3: TGTGCCAGCAATCGTGAGTTTTATGAGCAGTTCTTC. Residues: CASNREFYEQFF.

The chain joins TRBV4-3 to TRBJ2-2; possibly TRBD2 for D (5 bases). V dropped 1 base and J dropped 0 bases, with 9 bases sitting between them. The CDR3 is 16 amino acids. Germline values: CDR1 LGHNA, CDR2 YSLEER. CDR3 sequence (DNA): TGCGCCAGCAGCCAAGGTCTAGCCACGAACACCGGGGAGCTGTTTTTT. Translated, it gives CASSQGLATNTGELFF.

V and J are TRBV11-2 and TRBJ1-2; D not certain. V shed 1 base and J shed 4 bases, with 10 bases lying between them. This CDR3 contains 14 residues. Germline values: CDR1 SGHAT, CDR2 FQNNGV. CDR3 in amino acids: CASSLVGDGYGYTF. CDR3 DNA: TGTGCCAGCAGCTTAGTTGGGGATGGCTATGGCTACACCTTC.